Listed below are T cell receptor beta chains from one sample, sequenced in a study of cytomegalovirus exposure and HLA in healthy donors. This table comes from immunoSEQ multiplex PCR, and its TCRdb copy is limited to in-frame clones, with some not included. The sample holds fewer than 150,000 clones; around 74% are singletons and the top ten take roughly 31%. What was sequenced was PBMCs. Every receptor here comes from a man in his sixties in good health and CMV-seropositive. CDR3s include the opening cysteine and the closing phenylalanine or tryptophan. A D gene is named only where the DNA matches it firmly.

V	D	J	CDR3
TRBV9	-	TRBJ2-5	CASSPTGLPGETQYF
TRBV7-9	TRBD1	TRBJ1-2	CASSVWDSANYGYTF
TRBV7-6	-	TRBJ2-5	CASSPREQETQYF
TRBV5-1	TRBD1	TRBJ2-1	CASSLQGAPNNEQFF
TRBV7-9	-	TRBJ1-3	CASSPTGDSGNTIYF
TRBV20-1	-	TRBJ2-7	CSARYYEQYF
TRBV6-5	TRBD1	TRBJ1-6	CASSVGTGGGSPLHF
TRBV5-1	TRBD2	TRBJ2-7	CASSPGGLDFYEQYF
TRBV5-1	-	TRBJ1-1	CASRPVLNTEAFF
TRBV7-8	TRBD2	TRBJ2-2	CASSAIAGRENTGELFF
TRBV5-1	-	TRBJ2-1	CASSLGGLVYNEQFF
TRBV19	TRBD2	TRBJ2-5	CASTALAGETQYF
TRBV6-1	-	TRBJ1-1	CASSGLRRGNTEAFF
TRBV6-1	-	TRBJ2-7	CASSVRGPYEQYF
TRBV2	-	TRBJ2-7	CASRVQGIGVYEQYF
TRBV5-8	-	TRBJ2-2	CASSSWGKPGWTGELFF
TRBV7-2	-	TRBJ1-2	CASSPRLDGYTF
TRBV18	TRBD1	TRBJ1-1	CASSYDRGAEAFF
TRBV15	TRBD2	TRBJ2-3	CATSRDPGTRTDTQYF
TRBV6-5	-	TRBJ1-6	CASKWKGRNSPLHF
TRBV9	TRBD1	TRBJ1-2	CASSVDPDRGSGGYTF
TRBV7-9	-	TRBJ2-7	CASSLGGQAYEQYF
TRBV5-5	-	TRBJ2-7	CASSQGSYEQYF
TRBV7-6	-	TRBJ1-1	CASSLVPGMNTEAFF
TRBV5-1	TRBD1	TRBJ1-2	CASSIGGLDYGYTF
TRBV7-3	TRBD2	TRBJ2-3	CASSFGTSGDTQYF
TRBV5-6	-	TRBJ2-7	CASSYDYYYEQYF
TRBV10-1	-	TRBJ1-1	CASNPDRNTEAFF
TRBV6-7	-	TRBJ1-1	CASSEGGGEENTEAFF
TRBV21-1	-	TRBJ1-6	CASSTRTGTNSPLHF
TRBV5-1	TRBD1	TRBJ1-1	CASSPKGQTMNTEAFF